Sequencing of this T cell receptor beta chain was carried out in a study of vaccination and CD4 T cells after COVID-19. Remarks on this clonotype: Its target is unknown.

Researchers used the Oncomine TCR Beta short-read assay to sequence DNA from cultured CD4+ T cells. TCRdb ran MiXCR on the PCR reads and lists one entry per CDR3 protein. The sample carries 10,000 to 15,000 distinct CDR3 sequences, 30% to 45% recorded once. As for treatment: roughly 10-day PBMC culture with coronavirus spike peptide pools or control peptides (ViraFEST assay). Germline V gene sequence: CDR1 SGHRS, CDR2 YFSETQ. The V end lost 2 bases, the J end lost 10 bases, and 18 bases lay between the germline ends. The CDR3 consists of 14 residues. The clonotype originates from a human donor with COVID-19. The specimen was cultured CD4+ T cells from blood. This chain links TRBV5-1 with TRBJ1-1; possible D gene TRBD1, 5 bases. CDR3 bases: TGCGCCAGCAGCTTAGTGAGGGGAGCTAGTCGAGCTTTCTTT. This sequence encodes CASSLVRGASRAFF.